The next 5 T cell receptor beta chains were all read from a single sample in a study of graft-versus-host responses after intestinal transplantation. Clones were sequenced by immunoSEQ multiplex PCR, and TCRdb holds only the in-frame ones, with some missing. The table has 45,000 to 60,000 clones, 95% seen once. The antigens for these receptors are not known. Source: unstimulated CD8+ T cells sorted from spleen or lymph node cells, taken before transplant. Receptors originate from a human donor who was the organ donor for an intestinal transplant.

The chain is built from TRBV10-3 and TRBJ1-2; weak D call: TRBD1 (5 bases). Trimming left V 3 bases short and J 4 bases short, with 12 bases between. CDR1 and CDR2 (germline): ENHRY, SYGVKD. The CDR3 length is 14 residues. The CDR3 region is CAISELGATYGYTF. CDR3 bases: TGTGCCATCAGTGAATTAGGGGCTACCTATGGCTACACCTTC.

Details on this clone: A junction boundary mismatches the germline segment, possibly from a read error. For the CDR3, the DNA is TGTGCCAGCAGTGAAATCACGGTCTCAGAAAATGAGCGGTTCTTC. This codes for CASSEITVSENERFF. The chain uses TRBV2 and TRBJ2-1; D uncertain. This CDR3 region has 15 residues. In germline, CDR1 is SNHLY, CDR2 FYNNEI. Variable domain in full (rest from reference TRBV2 and TRBJ2-1): EPEVTQTPSHQVTQMGQEVILRCVPISNHLYFYWYRQILGQKVEFLVSFYNNEISEKSEIFDDQFSVERPDGSNFTLKIRSTKLEDSAMYFCASSEITVSENERFFGPGTRLTVL.

As regards this clone: Additional DNA sequences in this sample encode the identical CDR3. The chain links TRBV9 to TRBJ1-4; 7 bases line up with TRBD1. CDR1 is SGDLS and CDR2 is YYNGEE in the germline V gene. The CDR3 length is 14 residues. V lost 2 bases, J lost 5 bases, and 3 bases stayed unmatched. The CDR3 DNA reads TGTGCCAGCAGCGTCGGAGGGGGCAATGAAAAACTGTTTTTT. Translation gives CASSVGGGNEKLFF.

CDR3 sequence: CASSLGTGLYEQYF. The CDR3 DNA reads as TGTGCCAGCAGCTTAGGGACAGGGCTATACGAGCAGTACTTC. The chain is built from TRBV7-9 and TRBJ2-5; 8 bases are a match to TRBD1. Matching the DNA end better, TRBJ2-7 makes the J call doubtful. Germline assignment: CDR1 SEHNR and CDR2 FQNEAQ (reference sequence). This CDR3 contains 14 residues.

The rearrangement uses TRBV19 and TRBJ1-5; D unresolved. With 5 bases removed from V and 0 bases from J, the gap between germline ends came to 8 bases. The CDR3 runs to 14 residues. The germline gives CDR1 LNHDA, CDR2 SQIVND (reference sequence). The CDR3 sequence: CASSGRDSNQPQHF. CDR3 nucleotide sequence: TGTGCCAGTAGTGGACGGGATAGCAATCAGCCCCAGCATTTT.